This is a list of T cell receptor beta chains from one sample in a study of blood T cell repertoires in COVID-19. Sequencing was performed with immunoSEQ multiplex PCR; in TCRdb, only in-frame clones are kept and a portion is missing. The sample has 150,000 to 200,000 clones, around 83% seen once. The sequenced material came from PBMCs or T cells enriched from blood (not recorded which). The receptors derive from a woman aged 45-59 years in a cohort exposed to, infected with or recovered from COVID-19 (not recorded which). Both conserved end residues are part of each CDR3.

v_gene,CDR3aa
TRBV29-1,CSVEGKGGTEAFF
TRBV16,CASSQSNYEQYF
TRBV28,CASSLKSQGNGYTF
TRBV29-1,CSVDGQGIGYTF
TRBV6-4,CASSQQGAGELFF
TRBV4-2,CASSRDRQPEVYGYTF
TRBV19,CATAGWGQGAKDSPLHF
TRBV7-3,CASSSQGAGELFF
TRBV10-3,CAIKSTGAEQPQHF
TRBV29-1,CSVGQGAYEQFF
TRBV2,CASSRGTVNQPQHF
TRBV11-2,CASNQDRDQPQHF
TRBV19,CASSGTGRSGSGANVLTF
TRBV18,CASSPVLAGGPMSDEQFF
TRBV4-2,CASSHGTGTSGRDEQFF
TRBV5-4,CASSLYDSRSGNTIYF
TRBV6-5,CASSYDEYEQFF
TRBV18,CASSSNRDRGYEQYF
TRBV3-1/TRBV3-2,CASSQTGGVQYF
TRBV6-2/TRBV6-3,CASSNTGIANGYTF
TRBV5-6,CASNDRVETQYF
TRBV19,CASSMSFESSYEQYF